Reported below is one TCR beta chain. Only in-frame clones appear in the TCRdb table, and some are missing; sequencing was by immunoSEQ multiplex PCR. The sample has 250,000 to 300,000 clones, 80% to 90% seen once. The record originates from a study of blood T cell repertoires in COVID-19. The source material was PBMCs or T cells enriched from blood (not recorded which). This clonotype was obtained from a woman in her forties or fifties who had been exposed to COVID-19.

The CDR3: CASRGGMNTEAFF. CDR3 nucleotide sequence: TGTGCCAGCCGGGGGGGGATGAACACTGAAGCTTTCTTT. The gene calls are TRBV7-2 and TRBJ1-1; D is possibly TRBD1 (5 bases). The CDR3 loop spans 13 amino acids. Trimming pared 8 bases from V and 0 bases from J, leaving 10 bases between. CDR1 is SGHTA and CDR2 is FQGNSA in the germline V gene. Looking up the rest from reference TRBV7-2 and TRBJ1-1 gives the full variable domain: GAGVSQSPSNKVTEKGKDVELRCDPISGHTALYWYRQSLGQGLEFLIYFQGNSAPDKSGLPSDRFSAERTGGSVSTLTIQRTQQEDSAVYLCASRGGMNTEAFFGQGTRLTVV.